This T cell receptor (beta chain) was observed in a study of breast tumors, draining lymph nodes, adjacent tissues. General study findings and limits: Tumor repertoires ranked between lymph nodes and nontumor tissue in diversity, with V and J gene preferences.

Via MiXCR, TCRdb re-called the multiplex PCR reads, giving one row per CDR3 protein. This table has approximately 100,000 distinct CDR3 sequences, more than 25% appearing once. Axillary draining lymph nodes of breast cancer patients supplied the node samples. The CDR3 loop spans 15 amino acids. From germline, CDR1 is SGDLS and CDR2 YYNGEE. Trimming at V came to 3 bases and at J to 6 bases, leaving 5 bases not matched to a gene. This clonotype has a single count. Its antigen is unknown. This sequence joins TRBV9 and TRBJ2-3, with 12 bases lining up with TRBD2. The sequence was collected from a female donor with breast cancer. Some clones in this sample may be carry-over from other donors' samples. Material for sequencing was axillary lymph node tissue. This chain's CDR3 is CASSAPSGGGDTQYF. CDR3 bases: TGTGCCAGCAGCGCCCCTAGCGGGGGGGGGGATACGCAGTATTTT.